This T cell receptor (beta chain) was retrieved from a study of shared T cell receptors in the human thymus. The CDR3 spans 13 residues. V was pared by 4 bases and J by 3 bases, with 9 bases between. The germline CDR1 and CDR2 sequences are KGHSH and LQKENI. Profiled with immunoSEQ multiplex PCR; TCRdb holds only in-frame clones, not every one. The data hold hundreds of thousands of clones, with around 89% observed a single time. This clone was counted once. These records were also assigned to another study, of human thymus T cells. That paper states: Thymus specimens were resections from corrective heart surgery.

This sequence originates from a boy younger than two with a congenital heart defect. What was sequenced was thymocytes. The chain carries TRBV18 and TRBJ2-5; no clear D. The CDR3 DNA is TGTGCCAGCTCACGGTTACCTAAAGAGACCCAGTACTTC. As protein: CASSRLPKETQYF.